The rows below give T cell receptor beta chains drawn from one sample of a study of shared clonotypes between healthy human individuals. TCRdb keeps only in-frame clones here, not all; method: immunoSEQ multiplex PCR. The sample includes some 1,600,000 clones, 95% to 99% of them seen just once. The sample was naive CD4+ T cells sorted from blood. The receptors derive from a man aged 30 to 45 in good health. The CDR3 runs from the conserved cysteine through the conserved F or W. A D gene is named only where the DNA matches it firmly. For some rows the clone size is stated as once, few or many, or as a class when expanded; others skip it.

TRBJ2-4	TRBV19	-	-	CASSVEARGIQYF	TGTGCCAGTAGTGTCGAAGCCCGGGGGATTCAGTACTTC
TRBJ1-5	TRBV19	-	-	CASSPEDGHNQPQHF	TGTGCCAGTAGTCCCGAGGACGGACACAATCAGCCCCAGCATTTT
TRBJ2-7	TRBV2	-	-	CASSPGLLIEQYF	TGTGCCAGCAGTCCAGGACTTTTGATCGAGCAGTACTTC
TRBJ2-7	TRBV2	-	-	CASSSSYEQYF	TGTGCCAGCAGTTCGTCCTACGAGCAGTACTTC
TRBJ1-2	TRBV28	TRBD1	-	CATDRDYGYTF	TGTGCCACAGACAGGGATTATGGCTACACCTTC
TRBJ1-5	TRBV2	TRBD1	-	CASSPGQASKPQHF	TGTGCCAGCAGTCCGGGACAGGCCAGTAAGCCCCAGCATTTT
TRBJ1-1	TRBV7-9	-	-	CASSQSGQGGTEAFF	TGTGCCAGCAGCCAGAGCGGACAAGGCGGAACTGAAGCTTTCTTT
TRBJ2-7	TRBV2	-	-	CASSGQGYYEQYF	TGTGCCAGCAGTGGGCAGGGATACTACGAGCAGTACTTC
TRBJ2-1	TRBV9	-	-	CASSVVGLSYNEQFF	TGTGCCAGCAGCGTAGTTGGGCTATCCTACAATGAGCAGTTCTTC
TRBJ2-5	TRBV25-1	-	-	CASSERLPRETQYF	TGTGCCAGCAGTGAAAGACTACCGAGGGAGACCCAGTACTTC
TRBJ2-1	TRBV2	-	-	CASSESGRYDNEQFF	TGTGCCAGCAGTGAGTCGGGACGCTACGACAATGAGCAGTTCTTC
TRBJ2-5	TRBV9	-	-	CASSVGTGERETQYF	TGTGCCAGCAGCGTAGGTACGGGGGAGAGGGAGACCCAGTACTTC
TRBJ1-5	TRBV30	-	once	CAWSVRTVGSNQPQHF	TGTGCCTGGAGTGTACGGACAGTCGGTAGCAATCAGCCCCAGCATTTT
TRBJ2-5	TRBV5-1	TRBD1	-	CASSSDRREETQYF	TGCGCCAGCAGCTCGGACAGGCGGGAAGAGACCCAGTACTTC
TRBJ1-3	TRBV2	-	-	CASSGPRNTIYF	TGTGCCAGCAGTGGGCCTAGAAACACCATATATTTT
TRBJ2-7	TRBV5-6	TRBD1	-	CASSRQRTGGFYEQYF	TGTGCCAGCAGCAGACAAAGGACAGGGGGCTTCTACGAGCAGTACTTC
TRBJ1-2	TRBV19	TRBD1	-	CATTRTGTAYGYTF	TGTGCCACGACACGAACCGGGACAGCCTATGGCTACACCTTC
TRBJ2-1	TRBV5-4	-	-	CASSLTSRDEQFF	TGTGCCAGCAGCTTGACTAGCCGGGATGAGCAGTTCTTC
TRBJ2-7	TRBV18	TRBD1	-	CASSPRTGFRLYEQYF	TGTGCCAGCTCACCCCGGACAGGGTTTAGACTCTACGAGCAGTACTTC
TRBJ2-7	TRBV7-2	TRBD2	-	CASSFPAGRAYEQYF	TGTGCCAGCAGCTTCCCAGCGGGGAGAGCCTACGAGCAGTACTTC
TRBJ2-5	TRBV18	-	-	CASSPSVRGQETQYF	TGTGCCAGCTCACCAAGTGTCAGGGGCCAAGAGACCCAGTACTTC
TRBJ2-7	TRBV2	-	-	CASSVGARTYEQYF	TGTGCCAGCAGTGTCGGGGCCCGCACGTACGAGCAGTACTTC
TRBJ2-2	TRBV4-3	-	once	CASSQDWLLNTGELFF	TGCGCCAGCAGCCAAGATTGGCTACTCAACACCGGGGAGCTGTTTTTT
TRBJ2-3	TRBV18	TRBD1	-	CASSPQQGSTDTQYF	TGTGCCAGCTCACCTCAACAGGGGTCCACAGATACGCAGTATTTT
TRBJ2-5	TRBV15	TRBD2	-	CATSDGTSFETQYF	TGTGCCACCAGCGACGGGACTAGCTTTGAGACCCAGTACTTC
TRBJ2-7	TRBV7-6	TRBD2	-	CASSGTSWYEQYF	TGTGCCAGCAGCGGGACTAGCTGGTACGAGCAGTACTTC
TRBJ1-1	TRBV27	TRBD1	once	CASSLIDRGNTEAFF	TGTGCCAGCAGTCTAATCGACAGGGGAAACACTGAAGCTTTCTTT
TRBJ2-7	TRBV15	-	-	CATSRQMSSYEQYF	TGTGCCACCAGCAGACAAATGAGCTCCTACGAGCAGTACTTC
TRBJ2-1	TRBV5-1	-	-	CASSLAGGGSYNEQFF	TGCGCCAGCAGCTTGGCCGGGGGCGGTTCCTACAATGAGCAGTTCTTC
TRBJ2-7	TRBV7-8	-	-	CASSLVGWGSSYEQYF	TGTGCCAGCAGCTTAGTTGGTTGGGGGAGCTCCTACGAGCAGTACTTC
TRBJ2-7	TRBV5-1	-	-	CASTNKSYEQYF	TGCGCCAGCACGAACAAGTCCTACGAGCAGTACTTC
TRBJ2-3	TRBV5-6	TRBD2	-	CASSSGTSGKKNTDTQYF	TGTGCCAGCAGCTCTGGGACTAGCGGGAAGAAGAACACAGATACGCAGTATTTT
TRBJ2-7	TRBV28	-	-	CASSFGSYEQYF	TGTGCCAGCAGTTTTGGATCCTACGAGCAGTACTTC
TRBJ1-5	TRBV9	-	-	CASSPHRPLGIRYSNQPQHF	TGTGCCAGCAGCCCTCATCGCCCGCTGGGGATAAGATATAGCAATCAGCCCCAGCATTTT
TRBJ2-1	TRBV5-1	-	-	CASSLDPVKSYNEQFF	TGCGCCAGCAGCTTGGATCCGGTCAAGTCCTACAATGAGCAGTTCTTC